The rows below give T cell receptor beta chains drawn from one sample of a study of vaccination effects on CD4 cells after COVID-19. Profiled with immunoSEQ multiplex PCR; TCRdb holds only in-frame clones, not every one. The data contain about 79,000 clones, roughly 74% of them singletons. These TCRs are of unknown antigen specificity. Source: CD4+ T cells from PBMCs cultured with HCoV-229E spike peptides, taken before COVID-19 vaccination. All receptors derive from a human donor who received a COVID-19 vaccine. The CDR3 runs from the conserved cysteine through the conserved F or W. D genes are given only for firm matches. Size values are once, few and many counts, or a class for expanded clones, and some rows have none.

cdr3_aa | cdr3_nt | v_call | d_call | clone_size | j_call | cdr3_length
CASRIFGTGNQPQHF | TGTGCCAGCAGAATTTTCGGGACAGGCAATCAGCCCCAGCATTTT | TRBV2 | TRBD1 | NA | TRBJ1-5 | 15
CASSGDRDGEKLFF | TGCGCCAGCAGCGGCGACAGGGATGGGGAAAAACTGTTTTTT | TRBV5-1 | TRBD1 | NA | TRBJ1-4 | 14
CASSELQGALSYGYTF | TGTGCCAGCAGTGAATTACAGGGGGCACTTAGCTATGGCTACACCTTC | TRBV6-1 | TRBD1 | NA | TRBJ1-2 | 16
CASSDRGAPGTNYGYTF | TGTGCCAGCAGCGACCGCGGTGCCCCAGGGACTAACTATGGCTACACCTTC | TRBV7-2 | NA | NA | TRBJ1-2 | 17
CASSQVLTSGGNEQFF | TGTGCCAGCAGCCAAGTCCTGACTAGCGGGGGAAATGAGCAGTTCTTC | TRBV3-1/TRBV3-2 | TRBD2 | NA | TRBJ2-1 | 16
CASTQRGQSTEAFF | TGCGCCAGCACCCAACGGGGACAGTCCACTGAAGCTTTCTTT | TRBV5-1 | TRBD1 | few | TRBJ1-1 | 14
CASREGGDTQYF | TGCGCCAGTCGGGAGGGCGGGGATACGCAGTATTTT | TRBV4-1 | TRBD2 | few | TRBJ2-3 | 12
CAWERQFSPLHF | TGTGCCTGGGAAAGACAGTTCTCACCCCTCCACTTT | TRBV30 | NA | NA | TRBJ1-6 | 12
CASRSDLYGYTF | TGTGCCAGTAGGTCGGATCTCTATGGCTACACCTTC | TRBV19 | NA | NA | TRBJ1-2 | 12
CASMTRGLGDTQYF | TGCGCCAGCATGACCAGGGGGCTCGGGGATACGCAGTATTTT | TRBV5-1 | TRBD1 | NA | TRBJ2-3 | 14
CASSLVGFEQFF | TGTGCCAGCAGCTTGGTAGGTTTTGAGCAGTTCTTC | TRBV7-2 | NA | few | TRBJ2-1 | 12
CASASGKTYGYTF | TGTGCCAGCGCCTCCGGGAAGACCTATGGCTACACCTTC | TRBV18 | NA | NA | TRBJ1-2 | 13
CASSLEDSPLHF | TGTGCCAGCAGCTTAGAGGATTCACCCCTCCACTTT | TRBV7-9 | NA | NA | TRBJ1-6 | 12
CASSMGDTYTDTQYF | TGTGCCAGTAGTATGGGGGACACATACACAGATACGCAGTATTTT | TRBV19 | NA | once | TRBJ2-3 | 15
CASSIGSSGANVLTF | TGTGCCAGTAGTATAGGGAGCTCTGGGGCCAACGTCCTGACTTTC | TRBV19 | NA | NA | TRBJ2-6 | 15
CASPAREDTQYF | TGTGCCAGCCCGGCGCGGGAAGATACGCAGTATTTT | TRBV5-8 | NA | NA | TRBJ2-3 | 12
CASSQDSTDNEKLFF | TGTGCCAGCAGCCAAGACTCCACAGATAATGAAAAACTGTTTTTT | TRBV14 | NA | once | TRBJ1-4 | 15
CASSTNPGTPWSYTF | TGCGCCAGCAGCACCAACCCCGGGACTCCCTGGAGCTACACCTTC | TRBV5-1 | NA | NA | TRBJ1-2 | 15
CASTPRGPSRNSNQPQHF | TGTGCCAGTACCCCCCGGGGACCCTCACGTAATAGCAATCAGCCCCAGCATTTT | TRBV19 | NA | NA | TRBJ1-5 | 18
CASSFQGYNEQFF | TGTGCCAGCAGCTTTCAGGGATACAATGAGCAGTTCTTC | TRBV5-6 | NA | NA | TRBJ2-1 | 13